The following is a T cell receptor beta chain sequence with its context. As yet, its antigen is unknown. Germline CDR1 and CDR2: SGHTA and FQGNSA. CDR3 size: 13 residues. Trimming pared 5 bases from V and 3 bases from J, leaving 8 bases between. This specimen comes from a study of OX40 agonist ivuxolimab in advanced cancers. Study conclusions and caveats: Clonal expansion was seen in CD4+ and CD8+ blood T cells by week 6 at 0.1 to 3.0 mg/kg.

The table came from immunoSEQ multiplex PCR; TCRdb's copy has only in-frame clones and leaves some out. In the table there are approximately 92,000 clones, roughly 95% of which are singletons. The source was CD4+ or CD8+ T cells sorted from blood, collected in a trial of the OX40 agonist ivuxolimab. The clonotype comes from an adult with an advanced solid tumor such as melanoma, head and neck, liver or kidney cancer. The chain joins TRBV7-2 to TRBJ1-5; no clear D. CDR3 protein: CASSPALNQPQHF. The CDR3 nucleotides are TGTGCCAGCAGCCCCGCCCTCAATCAGCCCCAGCATTTT.